Each of the 24 T cell receptor beta chains below was sequenced from the same sample in a study of vaccination and CD4 T cells after COVID-19. These receptors lack a known antigen. Described treatment: 10-day PBMC culture with coronavirus spike peptide pools or control peptides (ViraFEST assay). Samples of CD4+ T cells were obtained from the unexposed donor before the COVID-19 pandemic (2011-2018). Scientists ran DNA taken from cultured CD4+ T cells through the Oncomine TCR Beta short-read assay for sequencing. Each CDR3 protein gets one entry after TCRdb re-called the PCR reads with MiXCR. The table includes 6,900 or so distinct CDR3 sequences, roughly 36% detected once. The specimen sequenced was CD4+ T cells from blood, cultured in vitro. These TCRs come from a human donor in good health.

The CDR3 region is CASSSAGTKSGYTF. CDR3 bases: TGTGCCAGCAGTTCCGCCGGGACGAAGAGTGGCTACACCTTC. This chain connects TRBV6-5 to TRBJ1-2; perhaps TRBD1 as D (5 bases). Germline V CDR1 and CDR2: MNHEY, SVGAGI. V was clipped by 4 bases and J by 7 bases, with 16 bases between them. The CDR3 has 14 amino acids.

CDR3 region: CASSTHSGFNNEQFF. The DNA for the CDR3 is TGTGCCAGTAGTACCCATAGCGGGTTTAACAATGAGCAGTTCTTC. This chain links TRBV19 with TRBJ2-1, with 7 bases that match TRBD2. V shed 4 bases and J 5 bases; nucleotides not matched to a gene: 8. The CDR3 contains 15 residues. Germline CDR1 reads LNHDA; CDR2 reads SQIVND (reference sequence).

V is TRBV20-1 and J is TRBJ2-5; no reliable D call. Trimming stripped 5 bases from V and 5 bases from J, with 15 bases between. Germline V lookup: CDR1 DFQATT, CDR2 SNEGSKA (reference sequence). CDR3 size: 13 residues. DNA for the CDR3: TGCAGTGCTCCCTCCCCGTCGCGGGAGACCCAGTACTTC. Translation gives CSAPSPSRETQYF.

The chain uses TRBV5-4 and TRBJ1-4, with TRBD1 matching over 7 bases. CDR1 is SGHNT, CDR2 YYREEE, per germline (reference sequence). Trimming removed 4 bases from V and 5 bases from J; junction bases left unmatched: 8. The CDR3 is 15 amino acids. CDR3 loop: CASSPTQGSNEKLFF. DNA of the CDR3: TGTGCCAGCAGCCCCACACAGGGGTCCAATGAAAAACTGTTTTTT.

The V and J genes are TRBV28 and TRBJ1-1, with D possibly being TRBD1 (5 bases). Germline V lookup: CDR1 MDHEN, CDR2 SYDVKM. CDR3 length: 17 amino acids. Trimming took 6 bases from V and 2 from J, leaving 22 bases between them. DNA for the CDR3: TGTGCCAGCAGGCCTCGCCGGGGCACTTCAGGAAACACTGAAGCTTTCTTT. It is translated as CASRPRRGTSGNTEAFF.

This clonotype was counted only a few times. The rearrangement uses TRBV11-3 and TRBJ2-2; TRBD1 might be the D (6 bases). Germline V gene sequence: CDR1 SGHNT, CDR2 YENEEA. The length of the CDR3 is 14 residues. Trimming cost V 1 base and J 6 bases, with 9 bases left between them. The CDR3 nucleotides are TGTGCCAGCAGCTTAGCCTCAGGGGCCGGGGAGCTGTTTTTT. Protein sequence: CASSLASGAGELFF. Looking up the rest from reference TRBV11-3 and TRBJ2-2 gives the full variable domain: EAGVVQSPRYKIIEKKQPVAFWCNPISGHNTLYWYLQNLGQGPELLIRYENEEAVDDSQLPKDRFSAERLKGVDSTLKIQPAELGDSAVYLCASSLASGAGELFFGEGSRLTVL.

V gene TRBV4-1 combines with J gene TRBJ1-3; D is unresolved. The germline V and J ends were trimmed by 2 bases and 0 bases, with 20 bases remaining between them. Germline V gene sequence: CDR1 MGHRA, CDR2 YSYEKL. This CDR3 has 19 amino acids. CDR3 sequence (DNA): TGCGCCAGCAGCCAATGGAGGCTTTTTGCAGGAGGCTCTGGAAACACCATATATTTT. This translates into CASSQWRLFAGGSGNTIYF.

This clonotype appeared a single time. The gene calls are TRBV29-1 and TRBJ1-1; D gene ambiguous. CDR3 length: 15 amino acids. Germline values: CDR1 SQVTM, CDR2 ANQGSEA. The germline V and J ends were trimmed by 6 bases and 0 bases, with 17 bases remaining between them. The CDR3 DNA is TGCAGCGTGGGCCAGACCAATTCCATGAACACTGAAGCTTTCTTT. Protein: CSVGQTNSMNTEAFF.

The gene calls are TRBV10-3 and TRBJ1-1; D perhaps matches TRBD1 (6 bases). V lost 10 bases to trimming and J lost 1 base, with 13 bases between them. Per the germline V gene, CDR1 is ENHRY and CDR2 is SYGVKD. The CDR3 is made up of 13 amino acids. Here the CDR3 reads CATHGTPNTEAFF. The DNA of the CDR3 is TGTGCCACCCACGGGACACCGAACACTGAAGCTTTCTTT.

This rearrangement joins TRBV7-6 to TRBJ2-3; 12 bases line up with TRBD1. Germline CDR1 and CDR2: SGHVS and FNYEAQ. The CDR3 has 16 amino acids. Trimming cost V 5 bases and J 5 bases; bases outside gene matches: 8. The CDR3 loop reads CASSLGTGGLVDTQYF. CDR3 in DNA: TGTGCCAGCAGCCTCGGGACAGGGGGCTTAGTAGATACGCAGTATTTT.

This clonotype was picked up a small number of times. This rearrangement joins TRBV20-1 to TRBJ2-5, with D unclear. This CDR3 is 12 amino acids long. In germline, CDR1 is DFQATT, CDR2 SNEGSKA (reference sequence). V lost 6 bases, J lost 5 bases, and 13 bases lay in between. The CDR3 DNA reads TGCAGTGCCCCAATACAAGGGGAGACCCAGTACTTC. Translated: CSAPIQGETQYF.

V is TRBV29-1 and J is TRBJ2-2; D possibly uses TRBD1 or TRBD2 (5 bases each). The CDR3 runs to 11 residues. V was trimmed by 6 bases and J by 8 bases, leaving 10 bases between them. Germline assignment: CDR1 SQVTM and CDR2 ANQGSEA. The CDR3 region has the DNA TGCAGCGTGGGGGAGCGGGGGGAGCTGTTTTTT. This sequence encodes CSVGERGELFF.

The chain couples TRBV4-1 to TRBJ1-2, with 8 positions matching TRBD1. This CDR3 is built from 13 residues. The V and J ends lost 6 bases and 4 bases, in that order; junction bases with no gene match: 4. Germline V gene data show CDR1 as MGHRA and CDR2 as YSYEKL. The CDR3 here is CASSLTGGYGYTF. The CDR3 DNA follows: TGCGCCAGCAGTCTTACAGGGGGCTATGGCTACACCTTC.

J is TRBJ2-1 and V is TRBV20-1, with 12 bases identical to TRBD2. Germline CDR1 reads DFQATT; CDR2 reads SNEGSKA (reference sequence). V gave up 5 bases and J gave up 0 bases; unmatched junction bases: 11. The CDR3 is 18 residues long. The CDR3, as DNA: TGCAGTGCTGATGCTAGCGGGAGGGCCCTTTACTCCTACAATGAGCAGTTCTTC. Protein: CSADASGRALYSYNEQFF.

The rearrangement uses TRBV12-3 or TRBV12-4 and TRBJ1-2; D is unclear. V was clipped by 4 bases and J by 4 bases, with 10 bases between them. This CDR3 is built from 13 residues. DNA for the CDR3: TGTGCCAGCAGTTACGACGGATCCTATGGCTACACCTTC. Amino acid sequence: CASSYDGSYGYTF.

This clonotype appeared once. CDR3 DNA sequence: TGCAGTGCTAGTCTCGGGGGTAGATACGAGCAGTACTTC. It encodes CSASLGGRYEQYF. The chain combines TRBV20-1 with TRBJ2-7; D may be TRBD2 (6 bases). Per germline, CDR1 DFQATT and CDR2 SNEGSKA (reference sequence). The CDR3 is 13 residues long. Trimming took 3 bases from V and 4 from J, leaving 13 bases between them.

This clonotype occurred a few times. J is TRBJ1-1 and V is TRBV11-2; tentative D call: TRBD1 (6 bases). V lost 0 bases and J 10 bases, leaving 15 bases between the germline ends. Germline V gives CDR1 SGHAT, CDR2 FQNNGV. The CDR3 sequence is 14 residues long. The CDR3 nucleotides are TGTGCCAGCAGCTTAGATCCCCGCCAGGGGCGAGCTTTCTTT. The encoded protein is CASSLDPRQGRAFF.

The chain joins TRBV19 to TRBJ1-2; possible D gene TRBD1, 6 bases. CDR1 and CDR2 (germline): LNHDA, SQIVND (reference sequence). Trimming removed 3 bases at V and 0 bases at J, with 11 bases between. The length of the CDR3 is 15 residues. The CDR3 region has the DNA TGTGCCAGTAGTATCAAGGACAGCGCTAACTATGGCTACACCTTC. Translation: CASSIKDSANYGYTF.

This chain uses TRBV7-2 with TRBJ2-2, with 8 bases identical to TRBD2. This CDR3 region has 15 residues. CDR1 and CDR2 from the germline V gene are SGHTA and FQGNSA. Trimming removed 4 bases from V and 5 bases from J; junction bases left unmatched: 6. In DNA form, the CDR3 reads TGTGCCAGCAGCTCGGGGGGGCCGAGAACCGGGGAGCTGTTTTTT. Encoded protein: CASSSGGPRTGELFF.

This clonotype showed up just a few times. V usage is TRBV6-1 and J usage is TRBJ1-2; TRBD1 agrees at 7 bases. Losses at the gene ends were 6 bases for V and 4 bases for J; bases not matched to a gene: 11. Germline loops: CDR1 MNHNS, CDR2 SASEGT. The length of the CDR3 is 15 residues. The CDR3 DNA follows: TGTGCCAGCAGCCCACCGGGACAGTCACTCTATGGCTACACCTTC. Protein sequence: CASSPPGQSLYGYTF.

V usage is TRBV7-9 and J usage is TRBJ2-1; 12 nucleotides match TRBD2. Germline V lookup: CDR1 SEHNR, CDR2 FQNEAQ (reference sequence). The CDR3 runs to 16 residues. The V and J ends lost 5 bases and 7 bases, in that order; junction bases with no gene match: 9. CDR3 coding DNA: TGTGCCAGCAGCCCAACGACTAGCGGGAGTAGGAATGAGCAGTTCTTC. It translates to CASSPTTSGSRNEQFF.

The chain joins TRBV7-2 to TRBJ1-2; D call uncertain. CDR1 is SGHTA, CDR2 FQGNSA, per germline. The CDR3 sequence is 14 residues long. Trimming stripped 7 bases from V and 4 bases from J, with 16 bases between. CDR3 sequence: CASISLGRAYGYTF. CDR3 sequence (DNA): TGTGCCAGCATATCCCTCGGGAGGGCCTATGGCTACACCTTC.

In its sample, this clonotype ranks as medium-sized. This chain connects TRBV27 to TRBJ2-7; 7 nucleotides agree with TRBD1. J was trimmed by 6 bases and V by 5 bases; bases with no gene match: 7. In germline, CDR1 is MNHEY, CDR2 SMNVEV (reference sequence). The CDR3 loop spans 13 amino acids. The CDR3 DNA reads as TGTGCCAGCAGTACCACAGGGGTACGCGAGCAGTACTTC. This encodes CASSTTGVREQYF.

The CDR3 coding sequence is TGTGCCAGCAGCTTGGGGGGGAGCTATGGCTACACCTTC. Translated, it gives CASSLGGSYGYTF. The chain couples TRBV5-5 to TRBJ1-2, with D possibly being TRBD1 (5 bases). Germline V gene data show CDR1 as SGHKS and CDR2 as YYEKEE (reference sequence). The CDR3 totals 13 residues. Trimming left V 0 bases short and J 4 bases short, with 7 bases between. Full variable domain (outside the CDR3, taken from reference TRBV5-5 and TRBJ1-2): DAGVTQSPTHLIKTRGQQVTLRCSPISGHKSVSWYQQVLGQGPQFIFQYYEKEERGRGNFPDRFSARQFPNYSSELNVNALLLGDSALYLCASSLGGSYGYTFGSGTRLTVV.